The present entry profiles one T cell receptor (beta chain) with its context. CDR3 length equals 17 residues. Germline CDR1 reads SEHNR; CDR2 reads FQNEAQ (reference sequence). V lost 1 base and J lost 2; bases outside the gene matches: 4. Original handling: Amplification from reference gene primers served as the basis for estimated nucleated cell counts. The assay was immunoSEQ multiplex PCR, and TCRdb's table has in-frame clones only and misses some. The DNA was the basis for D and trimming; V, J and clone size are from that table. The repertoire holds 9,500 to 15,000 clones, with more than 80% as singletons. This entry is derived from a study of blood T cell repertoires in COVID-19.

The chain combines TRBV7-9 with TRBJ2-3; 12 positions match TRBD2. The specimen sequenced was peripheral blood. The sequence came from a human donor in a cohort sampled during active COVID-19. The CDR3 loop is CASSLGLAGDYTDTQYF. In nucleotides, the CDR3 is TGTGCCAGCAGCTTAGGACTAGCGGGAGATTACACAGATACGCAGTATTTT. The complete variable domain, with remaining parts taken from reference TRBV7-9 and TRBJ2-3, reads DTGVSQNPRHKITKRGQNVTFRCDPISEHNRLYWYRQTLGQGPEFLTYFQNEAQLEKSRLLSDRFSAERPKGSFSTLEIQRTEQGDSAMYLCASSLGLAGDYTDTQYFGPGTRLTVL.